One sample yielded the 10 T cell receptor beta chains listed below, sequenced in a study of blood T cell repertoires in COVID-19. Sequenced by immunoSEQ multiplex PCR; TCRdb stores in-frame clones only, minus some. This table holds about 400,000 clones, 88% found once. The specimen was PBMCs or T cells enriched from blood (not recorded which). All receptors come from a woman aged 40 to 50 with acute COVID-19.

The chain recombines TRBV19 with TRBJ1-6, with TRBD1 as a possible D gene (5 bases). CDR3 size: 14 residues. Germline V lookup: CDR1 LNHDA, CDR2 SQIVND (reference sequence). V lost 1 base and J 7 bases, leaving 8 bases between the germline ends. CDR3: CASSIGQLNSPLHF. Written as DNA, the CDR3 is TGTGCCAGTAGTATAGGACAGCTCAATTCACCCCTCCACTTT.

The V call is TRBV4-1, the J call TRBJ2-1; 8 nucleotides line up with TRBD2. The CDR3 totals 16 residues. Germline values: CDR1 MGHRA, CDR2 YSYEKL. The J segment lost 2 bases and the V segment lost 4 bases, leaving 7 bases of the junction unmatched. The CDR3 DNA follows: TGCGCCAGCAGCCGAGATGCGGGGGGCCCCTACAATGAGCAGTTCTTC. This gives the protein CASSRDAGGPYNEQFF.

The gene calls are TRBV6-4 and TRBJ2-2; maybe TRBD1 (6 bases). CDR3 length: 14 amino acids. From germline, CDR1 is MRHNA and CDR2 SNTAGT. The V end was cut by 6 bases, the J end by 4 bases, with 12 bases between. CDR3 bases: TGTGCCAGCAGCGAAACAGGGCCCACCGGGGAGCTGTTTTTT. Its translation: CASSETGPTGELFF.

The chain couples TRBV19 to TRBJ1-4; 9 nucleotides match TRBD1. The CDR3 consists of 14 residues. V lost 4 bases, J lost 5 bases, and 2 bases stayed unmatched. The germline CDR1 and CDR2 sequences are LNHDA and SQIVND (reference sequence). CDR3 sequence (DNA): TGTGCCAGTAGTACGACAGGGGGGAATGAAAAACTGTTTTTT. As protein: CASSTTGGNEKLFF.

This clone has only one observation. The chain is built from TRBV30 and TRBJ1-2; D might be TRBD1 (6 bases). The CDR3 has 15 amino acids. Deletions cut 4 bases from V and 0 bases from J, with 15 bases between. Germline V gene lookup returns CDR1 GTSNPN and CDR2 SVGIG (reference sequence). The DNA for the CDR3 is TGTGCCTGGACCCCCGACAGGAATTCTAACTATGGCTACACCTTC. Protein product: CAWTPDRNSNYGYTF.

The chain joins TRBV2 to TRBJ2-2; D is unclear. The length of the CDR3 is 17 residues. Germline CDR1 and CDR2: SNHLY and FYNNEI. Deletions cut 5 bases from V and 6 bases from J, with 22 bases between. DNA for the CDR3: TGTGCCAGCAGTCCCCCGATAGAGGTCGTTAATTCCGGGGAGCTGTTTTTT. Translated: CASSPPIEVVNSGELFF.

The genes are TRBV4-1 and TRBJ1-6; 7 nucleotides match TRBD1. V gave up 2 bases and J gave up 9 bases; unmatched junction bases: 10. Germline CDR1 reads MGHRA; CDR2 reads YSYEKL. The CDR3 covers 16 residues. The CDR3 coding sequence is TGCGCCAGCAGCCAATATATTGAGGGGGCAGCTTCACCCCTCCACTTT. Amino acids: CASSQYIEGAASPLHF.

The DNA for the CDR3 is TGTGCCAGCAGCTTTGGACACTCCGGGAACACTGAAGCTTTCTTT. As protein: CASSFGHSGNTEAFF. The gene calls are TRBV12-1 and TRBJ1-1; the table's D call, TRBD1, has no DNA check behind it. TRBV12-1 is flagged as a pseudogene. The CDR3 length is 15 residues.

The CDR3 coding sequence is TGCGCCAGCAACCCAATTACGGGGGGAAACGAGCAGTACTTC. Its translation: CASNPITGGNEQYF. The chain recombines TRBV5-1 with TRBJ2-7; TRBD2 matches at 7 bases. The CDR3 contains 14 residues. Germline V gene sequence: CDR1 SGHRS, CDR2 YFSETQ. V shed 6 bases and J 5 bases; nucleotides not matched to a gene: 11.

This chain links TRBV6-5 with TRBJ1-2; D uncertain. The CDR3 spans 13 residues. V was shortened by 7 bases and J by 2 bases, with 11 bases between the two germline ends. CDR1 is MNHEY, CDR2 SVGAGI, per germline. CDR3 residues: CASKGVLNYGYTF. CDR3 DNA sequence: TGTGCCAGCAAAGGAGTATTGAACTATGGCTACACCTTC.